This passage covers 15 T cell receptor beta chains from one sample sequenced in a study of T cells in localized non-small cell lung cancer. Measured with immunoSEQ multiplex PCR; TCRdb has only the in-frame clones, and not every one. The sample consists of 9,000 to 15,000 clones, 85% of them appearing once. The sequencing used peripheral blood, collected before any cancer treatment. The receptor set was obtained from a male donor older than 55 with stage I lung adenocarcinoma.

CDR3 DNA sequence: TGTGCCAGCAGCCAAGGGCTCCCAGGAAAGGCGCAGTATTTT. Protein product: CASSQGLPGKAQYF. The rearrangement joins TRBV7-3 to TRBJ2-3; D unclear. CDR3 length: 14 amino acids. V dropped 5 bases and J dropped 10 bases, with 19 bases sitting between them. Germline CDR1 SGHTA, CDR2 FQGTGA.

The chain combines TRBV6-1 with TRBJ2-2; TRBD1 might be the D (6 bases). In germline, CDR1 is MNHNS, CDR2 SASEGT. The ends were cut back, 7 bases at V and 5 bases at J, with 14 bases in the middle. This CDR3 is built from 14 residues. The CDR3 loop reads CASTGQRETGELFF. The CDR3 nucleotides are TGTGCCAGCACAGGACAGAGAGAGACCGGGGAGCTGTTTTTT.

The chain combines TRBV27 with TRBJ2-7; perhaps D is TRBD1 or TRBD2 (6 bases each). The V end lost 5 bases, the J end lost 0 bases, and 17 bases lay between the germline ends. The CDR3 is 16 amino acids. Germline assignment: CDR1 MNHEY and CDR2 SMNVEV (reference sequence). CDR3 nucleotides: TGTGCCAGCAGTCCGGGGGCAGGTTTGAGCTCCTACGAGCAGTACTTC. Its protein is CASSPGAGLSSYEQYF.

The rearrangement uses TRBV28 and TRBJ2-7; D ambiguous. The germline V gene has CDR1 MDHEN and CDR2 SYDVKM. The CDR3 totals 14 residues. Trimming left V 5 bases short and J 2 bases short, with 13 bases between. The CDR3 sequence: CASSQGLTAYEQYF. DNA for the CDR3: TGTGCCAGCAGTCAAGGATTAACGGCCTACGAGCAGTACTTC.

The chain uses TRBV28 and TRBJ2-7; TRBD2 is a possible D gene (6 bases). The CDR3 is made up of 13 amino acids. In germline, CDR1 is MDHEN, CDR2 SYDVKM. The V and J ends lost 3 bases and 12 bases respectively, with 18 bases between them. This CDR3 reads CASSLREAGWRYF. CDR3 nucleotides: TGTGCCAGCAGTTTGCGGGAAGCAGGTTGGAGGTACTTC. The entire variable domain, with the rest obtained from reference TRBV28 and TRBJ2-7, is as follows: DVKVTQSSRYLVKRTGEKVFLECVQDMDHENMFWYRQDPGLGLRLIYFSYDVKMKEKGDIPEGYSVSREKKERFSLILESASTNQTSMYLCASSLREAGWRYFGPGTRLTVT.

This chain links TRBV7-9 with TRBJ2-1; perhaps TRBD1 as D (5 bases). V was shortened by 6 bases and J by 5 bases, with 20 bases between the two germline ends. Per the germline V gene, CDR1 is SEHNR and CDR2 is FQNEAQ (reference sequence). There are 16 residues in the CDR3. CDR3: CASSKALQQGNNEQFF. The CDR3 bases are TGTGCCAGCAGTAAGGCGTTGCAGCAGGGTAACAATGAGCAGTTCTTC.

This clone qualifies as medium-sized. The gene calls are TRBV7-9 and TRBJ1-3, with a possible D match to TRBD1 (6 bases). V gave up 4 bases and J gave up 0 bases, with 10 bases separating them. Germline CDR1 and CDR2: SEHNR and FQNEAQ (reference sequence). The CDR3 is 15 amino acids. CDR3 nucleotides: TGTGCCAGCAGCTCCCAACAGGGCTCTGGAAACACCATATATTTT. Encoded protein: CASSSQQGSGNTIYF. The entire variable domain, with the rest obtained from reference TRBV7-9 and TRBJ1-3, is as follows: DTGVSQNPRHKITKRGQNVTFRCDPISEHNRLYWYRQTLGQGPEFLTYFQNEAQLEKSRLLSDRFSAERPKGSFSTLEIQRTEQGDSAMYLCASSSQQGSGNTIYFGEGSWLTVV.

The J gene is TRBJ1-2, the V gene TRBV19; TRBD1 aligns across 8 bases. This CDR3 has 14 residues. Germline-derived CDR1 and CDR2 are LNHDA and SQIVND (reference sequence). V lost 2 bases and J lost 3; bases outside the gene matches: 2. The CDR3 DNA reads TGTGCCAGTAGTATACAGGGGGCCCACTATGGCTACACCTTC. Its translation is CASSIQGAHYGYTF.

The V call is TRBV4-2, the J call TRBJ1-1; D is unclear. The CDR3 runs to 16 residues. Germline V gene lookup returns CDR1 LGHNA and CDR2 YNFKEQ. Trimming took 4 bases from V and 0 from J, leaving 15 bases between them. The CDR3 protein is CASSRNLPLMNTEAFF. The CDR3 coding sequence is TGTGCCAGCAGCCGCAATCTGCCGCTAATGAACACTGAAGCTTTCTTT.

The rearrangement links TRBV7-9 to TRBJ1-1, with unresolved D. The V end was cut by 4 bases, the J end by 4 bases, with 7 bases between. Germline-derived CDR1 and CDR2 are SEHNR and FQNEAQ (reference sequence). CDR3 length: 12 amino acids. The CDR3, as DNA: TGTGCCAGCAGCTACAGTAGCACTGAAGCTTTCTTT. Translation gives CASSYSSTEAFF.

On this clone: One end of the junction is discordant with germline, which a read error may explain. The chain couples TRBV7-7 to TRBJ2-3, with D uncertain. CDR1 is SSHAT and CDR2 is FNYEAQ in the germline V gene (reference sequence). This CDR3 comprises 14 residues. CDR3 sequence reads: CASSLRLGTDTQYF. In DNA form, the CDR3 reads TGTGCTAGCAGCCTCCGTCTGGGGACAGATACGCAGTATTTT. Together with reference TRBV7-7 and TRBJ2-3, the CDR3 gives the full variable domain: GAGVSQSPRYKVTKRGQDVTLRCDPISSHATLYWYQQALGQGPEFLTYFNYEAQPDKSGLPSDRFSAERPEGSISTLTIQRTEQRDSAMYRCASSLRLGTDTQYFGPGTRLTVL.

The chain carries TRBV19 and TRBJ2-7; 9 nucleotides agree with TRBD1. CDR3 length: 14 residues. Germline V gene data show CDR1 as LNHDA and CDR2 as SQIVND (reference sequence). V lost 5 bases, J lost 2 bases, and 4 bases stayed unmatched. The CDR3: CASSGGTGTYEQYF. For the CDR3, the DNA is TGTGCCAGTAGTGGGGGGACAGGGACCTACGAGCAGTACTTC.

The rearrangement uses TRBV19 and TRBJ1-2; D unresolved. V lost 5 bases, J lost 8 bases, and 9 bases lay in between. The CDR3 has 11 amino acids. Germline CDR1 reads LNHDA; CDR2 reads SQIVND (reference sequence). The CDR3 DNA sequence: TGTGCCAGTAGTTCCGTGCTCGGCTACACCTTC. This translates into CASSSVLGYTF.

The CDR3 protein is CASSQILSGANVLTF. CDR3 nucleotide sequence: TGTGCCAGCAGTCAAATCCTCTCTGGGGCCAACGTCCTGACTTTC. V is TRBV28 and J is TRBJ2-6; no definite D call. Trimming pared 5 bases from V and 0 bases from J, leaving 8 bases between. CDR1 is MDHEN and CDR2 is SYDVKM in the germline V gene. This CDR3 region has 15 residues. Together with reference TRBV28 and TRBJ2-6, the CDR3 gives the full variable domain: DVKVTQSSRYLVKRTGEKVFLECVQDMDHENMFWYRQDPGLGLRLIYFSYDVKMKEKGDIPEGYSVSREKKERFSLILESASTNQTSMYLCASSQILSGANVLTFGAGSRLTVL.

This clone turned up a few times. This chain joins TRBV11-2 and TRBJ2-5, with D perhaps matching TRBD1 or TRBD2 (5 bases each). V was shortened by 0 bases and J by 2 bases, with 10 bases between the two germline ends. CDR1 is SGHAT, CDR2 FQNNGV, per germline. CDR3 size: 15 residues. The CDR3 loop is CASSLDGAPQETQYF. The CDR3 coding sequence is TGTGCCAGCAGCTTAGACGGGGCACCTCAAGAGACCCAGTACTTC.